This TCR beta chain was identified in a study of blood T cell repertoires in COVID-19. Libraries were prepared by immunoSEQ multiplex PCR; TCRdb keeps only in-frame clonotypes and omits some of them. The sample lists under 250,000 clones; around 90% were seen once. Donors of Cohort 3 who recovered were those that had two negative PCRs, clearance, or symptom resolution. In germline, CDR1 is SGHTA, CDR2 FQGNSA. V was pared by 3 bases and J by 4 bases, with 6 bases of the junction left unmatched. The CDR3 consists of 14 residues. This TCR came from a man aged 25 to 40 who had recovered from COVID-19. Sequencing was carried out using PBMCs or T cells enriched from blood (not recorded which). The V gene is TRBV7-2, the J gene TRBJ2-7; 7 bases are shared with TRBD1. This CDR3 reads CASSLDRMLYEQYF. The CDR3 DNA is TGTGCCAGCAGCTTGGACAGGATGCTTTACGAGCAGTACTTC.